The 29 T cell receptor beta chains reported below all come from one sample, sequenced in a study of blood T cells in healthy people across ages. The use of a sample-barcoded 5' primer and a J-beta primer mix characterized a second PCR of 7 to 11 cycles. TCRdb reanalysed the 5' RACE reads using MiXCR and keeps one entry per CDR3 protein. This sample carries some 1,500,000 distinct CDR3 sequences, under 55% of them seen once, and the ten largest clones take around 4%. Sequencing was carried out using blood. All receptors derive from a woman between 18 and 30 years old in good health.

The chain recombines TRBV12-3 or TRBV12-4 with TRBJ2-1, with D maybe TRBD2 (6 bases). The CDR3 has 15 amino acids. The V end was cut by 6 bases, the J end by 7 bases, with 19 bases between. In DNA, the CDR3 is TGTGCCAGCAGCGAAACCGAGACTAGAGATAATGAGCAGTTCTTC. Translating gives CASSETETRDNEQFF.

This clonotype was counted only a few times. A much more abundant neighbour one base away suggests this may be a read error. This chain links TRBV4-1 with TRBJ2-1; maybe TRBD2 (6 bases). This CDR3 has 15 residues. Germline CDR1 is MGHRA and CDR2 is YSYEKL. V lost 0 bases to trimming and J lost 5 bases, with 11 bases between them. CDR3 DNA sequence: TGCGCCAGCAGCCAAGAAAGGAGGGGTGACAATGAGCAGTTCTTC. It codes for CASSQERRGDNEQFF.

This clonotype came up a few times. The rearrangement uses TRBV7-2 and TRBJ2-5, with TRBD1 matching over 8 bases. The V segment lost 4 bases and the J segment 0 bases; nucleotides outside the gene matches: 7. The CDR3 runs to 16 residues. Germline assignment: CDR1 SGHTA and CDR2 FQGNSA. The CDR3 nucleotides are TGTGCCAGCAGCTCAGGACAGGGTAGTAACCAAGAGACCCAGTACTTC. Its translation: CASSSGQGSNQETQYF. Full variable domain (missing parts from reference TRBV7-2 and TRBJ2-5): GAGVSQSPSNKVTEKGKDVELRCDPISGHTALYWYRQSLGQGLEFLIYFQGNSAPDKSGLPSDRFSAERTGGSVSTLTIQRTQQEDSAVYLCASSSGQGSNQETQYFGPGTRLLVL.

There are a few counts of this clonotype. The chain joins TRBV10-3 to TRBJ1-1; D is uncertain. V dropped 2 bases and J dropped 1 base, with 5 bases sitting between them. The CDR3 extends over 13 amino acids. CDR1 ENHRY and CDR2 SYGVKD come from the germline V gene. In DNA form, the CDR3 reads TGTGCCATCAGTGAGAGGGCGAACACTGAAGCTTTCTTT. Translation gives CAISERANTEAFF.

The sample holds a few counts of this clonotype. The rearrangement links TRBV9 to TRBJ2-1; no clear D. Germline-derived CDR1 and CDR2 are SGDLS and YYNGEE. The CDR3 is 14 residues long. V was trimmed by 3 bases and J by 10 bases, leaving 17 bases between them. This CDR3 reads CASSGILKVGEQFF. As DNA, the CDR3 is TGTGCCAGCAGCGGTATCCTTAAGGTGGGAGAGCAGTTCTTC. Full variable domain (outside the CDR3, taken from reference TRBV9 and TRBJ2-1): DSGVTQTPKHLITATGQRVTLRCSPRSGDLSVYWYQQSLDQGLQFLIQYYNGEERAKGNILERFSAQQFPDLHSELNLSSLELGDSALYFCASSGILKVGEQFFGPGTRLTVL.

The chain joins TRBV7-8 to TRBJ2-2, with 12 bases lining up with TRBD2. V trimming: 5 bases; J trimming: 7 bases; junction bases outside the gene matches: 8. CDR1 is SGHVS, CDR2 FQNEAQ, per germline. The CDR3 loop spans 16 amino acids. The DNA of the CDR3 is TGTGCCAGCAGCAATCTAGCGGGAGGGCCGAACGGGGAGCTGTTTTTT. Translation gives CASSNLAGGPNGELFF.

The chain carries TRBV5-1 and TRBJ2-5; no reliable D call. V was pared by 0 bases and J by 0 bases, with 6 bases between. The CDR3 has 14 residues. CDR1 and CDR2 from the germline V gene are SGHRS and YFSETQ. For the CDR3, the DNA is TGCGCCAGCAGCTTGGAGGCACACCAAGAGACCCAGTACTTC. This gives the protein CASSLEAHQETQYF.

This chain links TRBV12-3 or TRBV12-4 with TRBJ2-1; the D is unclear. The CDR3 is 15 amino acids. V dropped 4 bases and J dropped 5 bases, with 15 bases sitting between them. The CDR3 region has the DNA TGTGCCAGCAGTTCCCCAATCACCCAACACAATGAGCAGTTCTTC. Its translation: CASSSPITQHNEQFF.

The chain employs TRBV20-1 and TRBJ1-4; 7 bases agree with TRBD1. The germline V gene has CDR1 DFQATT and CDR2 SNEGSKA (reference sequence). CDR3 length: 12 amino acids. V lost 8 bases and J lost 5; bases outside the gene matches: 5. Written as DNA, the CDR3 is TGCAGTCCCCAGGGGGGGAATGAAAAACTGTTTTTT. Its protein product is CSPQGGNEKLFF.

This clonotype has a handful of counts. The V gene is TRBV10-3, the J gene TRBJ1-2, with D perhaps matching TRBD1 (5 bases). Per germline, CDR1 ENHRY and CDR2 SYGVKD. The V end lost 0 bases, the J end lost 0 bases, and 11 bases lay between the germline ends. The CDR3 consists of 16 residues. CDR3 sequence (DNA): TGTGCCATCAGTGAGTCGATACTCAGGGCTAACTATGGCTACACCTTC. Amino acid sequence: CAISESILRANYGYTF.

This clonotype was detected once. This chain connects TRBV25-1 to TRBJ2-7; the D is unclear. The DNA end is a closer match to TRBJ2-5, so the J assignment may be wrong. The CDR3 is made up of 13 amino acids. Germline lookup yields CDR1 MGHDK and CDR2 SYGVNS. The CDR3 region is CASSEFAIETQYF. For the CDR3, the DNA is TGTGCCAGCAGTGAATTCGCTATAGAGACCCAGTACTTC.

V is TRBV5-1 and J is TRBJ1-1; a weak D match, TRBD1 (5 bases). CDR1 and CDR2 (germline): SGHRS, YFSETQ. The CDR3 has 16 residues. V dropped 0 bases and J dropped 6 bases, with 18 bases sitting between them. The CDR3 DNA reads TGCGCCAGCAGCTTGGTAGGGGATGGCAGGGTCGCTGAAGCTTTCTTT. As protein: CASSLVGDGRVAEAFF.

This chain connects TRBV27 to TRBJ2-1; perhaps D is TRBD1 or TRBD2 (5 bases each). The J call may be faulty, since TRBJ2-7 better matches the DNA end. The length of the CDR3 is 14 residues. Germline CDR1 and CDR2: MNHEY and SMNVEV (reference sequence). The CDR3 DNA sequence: TGTGCCAGCAGTTTACGAGGGGAGTACAATGAGCAGTACTTC. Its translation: CASSLRGEYNEQYF.

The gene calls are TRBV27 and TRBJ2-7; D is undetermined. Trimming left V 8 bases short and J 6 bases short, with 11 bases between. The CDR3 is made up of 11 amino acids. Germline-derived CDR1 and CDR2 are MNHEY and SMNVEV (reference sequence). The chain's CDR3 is CASEYLGEQYF. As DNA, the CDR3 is TGTGCCAGCGAATATCTCGGCGAGCAGTACTTC.

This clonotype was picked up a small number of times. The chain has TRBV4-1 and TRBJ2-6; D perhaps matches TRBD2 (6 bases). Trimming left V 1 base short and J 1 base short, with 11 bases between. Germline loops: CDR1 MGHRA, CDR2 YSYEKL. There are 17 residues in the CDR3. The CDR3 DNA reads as TGCGCCAGCAGCCAAGTTGGGCGGGAATCTGGGGCCAACGTCCTGACTTTC. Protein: CASSQVGRESGANVLTF.

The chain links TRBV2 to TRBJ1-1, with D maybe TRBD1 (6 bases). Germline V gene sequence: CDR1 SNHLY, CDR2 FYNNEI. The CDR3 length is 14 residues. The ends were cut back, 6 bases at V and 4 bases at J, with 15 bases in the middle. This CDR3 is CASRRTGYGTEAFF. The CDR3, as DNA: TGTGCCAGCAGACGTACAGGGTACGGCACTGAAGCTTTCTTT.

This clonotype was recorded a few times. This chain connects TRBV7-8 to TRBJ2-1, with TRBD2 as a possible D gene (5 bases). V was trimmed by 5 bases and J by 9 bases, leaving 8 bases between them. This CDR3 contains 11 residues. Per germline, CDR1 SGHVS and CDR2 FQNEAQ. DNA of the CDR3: TGTGCCAGCAGCCCTAGCTTTGAGCAGTTCTTC. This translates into CASSPSFEQFF.

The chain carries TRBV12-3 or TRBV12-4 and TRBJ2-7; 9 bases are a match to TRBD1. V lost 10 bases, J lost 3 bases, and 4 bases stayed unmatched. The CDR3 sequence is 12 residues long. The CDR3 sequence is CAIQGQGYEQYF. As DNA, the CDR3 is TGTGCCATTCAGGGACAGGGCTACGAGCAGTACTTC.

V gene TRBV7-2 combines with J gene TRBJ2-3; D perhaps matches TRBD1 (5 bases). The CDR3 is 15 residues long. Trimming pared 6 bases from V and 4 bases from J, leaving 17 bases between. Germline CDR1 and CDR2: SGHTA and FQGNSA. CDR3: CASSSWLQAADTQYF. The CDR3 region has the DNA TGTGCCAGCAGTTCATGGCTACAGGCGGCAGATACGCAGTATTTT.

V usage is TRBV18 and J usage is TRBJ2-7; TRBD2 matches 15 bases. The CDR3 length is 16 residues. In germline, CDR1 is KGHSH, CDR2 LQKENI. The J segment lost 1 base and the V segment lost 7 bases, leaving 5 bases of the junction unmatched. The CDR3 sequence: CASFGTSGRYSYEQYF. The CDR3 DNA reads TGTGCCAGCTTTGGGACTAGCGGGAGGTATTCCTACGAGCAGTACTTC.

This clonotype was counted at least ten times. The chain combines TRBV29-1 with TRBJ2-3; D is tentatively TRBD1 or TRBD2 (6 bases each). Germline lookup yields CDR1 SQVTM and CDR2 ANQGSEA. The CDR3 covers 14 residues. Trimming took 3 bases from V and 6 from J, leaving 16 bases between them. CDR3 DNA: TGCAGCGTTGACCTTGACAGGAGGGACGATACGCAGTATTTT. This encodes CSVDLDRRDDTQYF.

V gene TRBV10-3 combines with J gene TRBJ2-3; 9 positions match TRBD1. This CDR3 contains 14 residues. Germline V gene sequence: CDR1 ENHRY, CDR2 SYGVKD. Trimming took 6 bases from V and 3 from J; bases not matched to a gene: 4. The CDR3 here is CAIRKTGGTDTQYF. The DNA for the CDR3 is TGTGCCATCAGGAAGACAGGGGGGACAGATACGCAGTATTTT.

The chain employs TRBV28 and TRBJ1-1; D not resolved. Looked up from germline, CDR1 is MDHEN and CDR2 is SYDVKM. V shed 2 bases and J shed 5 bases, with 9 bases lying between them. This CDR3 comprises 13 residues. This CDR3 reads CASSLGERTEAFF. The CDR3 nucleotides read TGTGCCAGCAGTTTAGGCGAGCGGACTGAAGCTTTCTTT. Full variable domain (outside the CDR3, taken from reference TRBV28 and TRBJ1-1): DVKVTQSSRYLVKRTGEKVFLECVQDMDHENMFWYRQDPGLGLRLIYFSYDVKMKEKGDIPEGYSVSREKKERFSLILESASTNQTSMYLCASSLGERTEAFFGQGTRLTVV.

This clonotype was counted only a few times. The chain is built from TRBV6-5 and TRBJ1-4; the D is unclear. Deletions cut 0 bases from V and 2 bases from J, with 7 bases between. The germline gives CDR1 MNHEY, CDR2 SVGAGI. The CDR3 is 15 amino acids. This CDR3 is CASSYSGGTNEKLFF. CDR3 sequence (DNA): TGTGCCAGCAGTTACTCTGGCGGGACTAATGAAAAACTGTTTTTT.

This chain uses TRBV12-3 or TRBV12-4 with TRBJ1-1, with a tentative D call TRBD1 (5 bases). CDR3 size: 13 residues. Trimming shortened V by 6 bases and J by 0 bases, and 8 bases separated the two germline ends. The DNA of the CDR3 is TGTGCCAGCAGGGCCAGGGTGAACACTGAAGCTTTCTTT. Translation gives CASRARVNTEAFF.

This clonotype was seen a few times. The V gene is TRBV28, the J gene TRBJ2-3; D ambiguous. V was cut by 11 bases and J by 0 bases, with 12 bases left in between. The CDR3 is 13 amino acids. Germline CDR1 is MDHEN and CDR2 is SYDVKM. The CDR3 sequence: CAGSPDSTDTQYF. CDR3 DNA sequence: TGTGCCGGATCTCCAGATAGCACAGATACGCAGTATTTT.

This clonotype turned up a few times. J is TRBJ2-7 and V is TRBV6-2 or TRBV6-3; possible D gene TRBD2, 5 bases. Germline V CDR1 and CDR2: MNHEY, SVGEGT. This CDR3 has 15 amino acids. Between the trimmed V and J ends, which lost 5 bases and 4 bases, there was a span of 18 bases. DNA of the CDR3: TGTGCCAGCAGTCGCAGGAGGACCCCTTGGTACGAGCAGTACTTC. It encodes CASSRRRTPWYEQYF.

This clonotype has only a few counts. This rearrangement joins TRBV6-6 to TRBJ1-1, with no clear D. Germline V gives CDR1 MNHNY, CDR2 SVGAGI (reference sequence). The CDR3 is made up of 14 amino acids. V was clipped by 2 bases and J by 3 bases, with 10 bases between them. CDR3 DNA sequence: TGTGCCAGCAGTTACCCAACAGAAGACACTGAAGCTTTCTTT. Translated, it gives CASSYPTEDTEAFF.

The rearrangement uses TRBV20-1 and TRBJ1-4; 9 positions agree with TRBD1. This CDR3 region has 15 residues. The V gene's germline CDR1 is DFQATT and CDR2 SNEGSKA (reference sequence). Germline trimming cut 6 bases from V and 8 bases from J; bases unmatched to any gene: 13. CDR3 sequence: CSAGRWTGDREKLFF. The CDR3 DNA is TGCAGTGCGGGCCGATGGACAGGGGATCGAGAAAAACTGTTTTTT.